This T cell receptor beta chain was recorded in a study of cytomegalovirus exposure and HLA in healthy donors. On this clone itself: What it binds is not known.

60 Vbeta and 13 Jbeta primers were used in PCR. Assay used: immunoSEQ multiplex PCR; TCRdb lists only in-frame clones, some missing. The data show approximately 110,000 clones, approximately 66% seen once. The CDR3 contains 13 residues. Germline loops: CDR1 SGHRS, CDR2 YFSETQ. Trimming left V 3 bases short and J 4 bases short, with 10 bases between. Whole-study findings and limits: In a later analysis, across HLA loci, associated TCR counts were highest for DRB1, lowest for HLA-C.

This clonotype was obtained from a man between 40 and 49 years old in good health and CMV-seropositive. The rearrangement joins TRBV5-1 to TRBJ1-2; D may be TRBD1 (6 bases). What was sequenced was PBMCs. The CDR3 bases are TGCGCCAGCAGCTCGACAGGAGCCTATGGCTACACCTTC. Its protein product is CASSSTGAYGYTF.